The rows below give T cell receptor beta chains drawn from one sample of a study of T cells in Graves' hyperthyroidism and ophthalmopathy. MiXCR, run by TCRdb on the multiplex PCR reads, gives a single entry per CDR3 protein. The profile covers about 840,000 distinct CDR3 sequences, with roughly 40% appearing a single time and more than 7% taken by the ten largest. The specimen was blood. The source of these receptors is a man aged 18-30 years with Graves' hyperthyroidism. Each CDR3 is given with its conserved first and last residue. Fields, in order: D gene, J gene, clone size, CDR3 length, V gene, CDR3 DNA, CDR3 protein. A D gene is named only where the DNA matches it firmly. Not every row has a clone size; where given, it reads once, few, many or a size class.

.,TRBJ1-2,many,14,TRBV12-3/TRBV12-4,TGTGCCAGCAGTAACTCCTCCCCCCCGAAAGGCTACACCTTC,CASSNSSPPKGYTF
TRBD1,TRBJ2-7,.,14,TRBV4-2,TGTGCCAGCTCAGAGGTAGGGGGCGGGTACGAGCAGTACTTC,CASSEVGGGYEQYF
.,TRBJ1-3,.,15,TRBV7-2,TGTGCCAGCAGCCTGGGGGTTGACTCTGGAAACACCATATATTTT,CASSLGVDSGNTIYF
TRBD1,TRBJ1-2,few,16,TRBV20-1,TGCAGTGCTGGGTACCCTGACAGGGGGCGCAACTATGGCTACACCTTC,CSAGYPDRGRNYGYTF
.,TRBJ1-6,.,16,TRBV5-1,TGCGCCAGCAGCCAAGTAAGAGGACAGTCGGACTCACCCCTCCACTTT,CASSQVRGQSDSPLHF
.,TRBJ1-1,.,13,TRBV29-1,TGCAGCGTTGTGGGCAGGCTGAACACTGAAGCTTTCTTT,CSVVGRLNTEAFF
.,TRBJ2-2,.,15,TRBV7-2,TGTGCCAGCAGCTCACGGGAGTTAGTTACCGGGGAGCTGTTTTTT,CASSSRELVTGELFF
TRBD2,TRBJ2-7,.,16,TRBV20-1,TGCAGTGCTAGAGATGGGGAGCGGGAGAGCCGGTACGAGCAGTACTTC,CSARDGERESRYEQYF
.,TRBJ1-2,.,18,TRBV15,TGTGCCACCAGCAGAGATTCAGGTCGTTGGCAGGGTAACTATGGCTACACCTTC,CATSRDSGRWQGNYGYTF
TRBD1,TRBJ1-2,many,14,TRBV19,TGTGCCAGTAGTCCGACAGGGGGAGGCTATGGCTACACCTTC,CASSPTGGGYGYTF
.,TRBJ2-2,few,15,TRBV5-1,TGCGCCAGCAGCTTCGGTGCGGCCAACACCGGGGAGCTGTTTTTT,CASSFGAANTGELFF
.,TRBJ1-1,few,13,TRBV2,TGTGCCAGCCGCGGCCCGGCGAACACTGAAGCTTTCTTT,CASRGPANTEAFF
.,TRBJ2-5,many,14,TRBV7-2,TGTGCCAGCAGCAACTTGGACAGACAAGAGACCCAGTACTTC,CASSNLDRQETQYF
TRBD2,TRBJ2-5,.,16,TRBV7-6,TGTGCCAGCGGGACTAGCGGGGGGGCGGATCGCGAGACCCAGTACTTC,CASGTSGGADRETQYF
.,TRBJ1-2,.,13,TRBV6-1,TGTGCCAGCAGTGAAACCGTCCGGTATGGCTACACCTTC,CASSETVRYGYTF
TRBD1,TRBJ1-2,many,13,TRBV10-3,TGTGCCACCCGGACAGGGGGCAACTATGGCTACACCTTC,CATRTGGNYGYTF
TRBD1,TRBJ2-5,few,16,TRBV10-3,TGTGCCAGCAGTTCCGGACAGGGGAGGCACCAAGAGACCCAGTACTTC,CASSSGQGRHQETQYF
TRBD1,TRBJ2-5,few,16,TRBV5-6,TGTGCCAGCAGCTTGATGAGGACAGGGATCTCGGAGACCCAGTACTTC,CASSLMRTGISETQYF
.,TRBJ2-7,many,13,TRBV9,TGTGCCAGCAGCCCGAGAAGCTCCTACGAGCAGTACTTC,CASSPRSSYEQYF
.,TRBJ2-5,few,11,TRBV11-3,TGTGCCAGCAGCATGAAAGAGACCCAGTACTTC,CASSMKETQYF
TRBD1,TRBJ2-7,.,13,TRBV2,TGTGCCAGCGGTGGGACAGACCCATACGAGCAGTACTTC,CASGGTDPYEQYF
TRBD1,TRBJ2-7,many,15,TRBV29-1,TGCAGCGTTGTGACAGGGTGGTCCACATCCTACGAGCAGTACTTC,CSVVTGWSTSYEQYF
.,TRBJ2-5,few,12,TRBV20-1,TGCAGTGCTCGGGACTTTGCGGAGACCCAGTACTTC,CSARDFAETQYF
.,TRBJ1-3,.,15,TRBV5-1,TGCGCCAGCAGCTTGGAGGGCAGCGGTCGAAACACCATATATTTT,CASSLEGSGRNTIYF
.,TRBJ2-5,many,14,TRBV7-9,TGTGCCAGCAGCTCTCGCGACGAGCAAGAGACCCAGTACTTC,CASSSRDEQETQYF
.,TRBJ1-2,many,14,TRBV7-2,TGTGCCAGCAGCGAAGACCTGGGGGGCTATGGCTACACCTTC,CASSEDLGGYGYTF
.,TRBJ1-5,many,18,TRBV2,TGTGCCAGTAGGCAACAGTCCTTTAGCCTCTATAGCAATCAGCCCCAGCATTTT,CASRQQSFSLYSNQPQHF
.,TRBJ1-1,many,14,TRBV29-1,TGCAGCGCTCCAAAGGGAGGGGCGAACACTGAAGCTTTCTTT,CSAPKGGANTEAFF
.,TRBJ1-1,once,13,TRBV29-1,TGCAGCGTTGATGAGACGTGGGACACTGAAGCTTTCTTT,CSVDETWDTEAFF
TRBD2,TRBJ2-2,.,15,TRBV20-1,TGCAGTGCGCCGACTAGCGGGCGAGGAACCGGGGAGCTGTTTTTT,CSAPTSGRGTGELFF
TRBD1,TRBJ1-6,many,15,TRBV7-8,TGTGCCAGCAGCTCCTGGACAGGGCGAAATTCACCCCTCCACTTT,CASSSWTGRNSPLHF
.,TRBJ1-5,.,14,TRBV5-1,TGCGCCAGCAGCTTAGGGGAAGGTCGCCAGCCCCAGCATTTT,CASSLGEGRQPQHF
.,TRBJ1-6,many,14,TRBV13,TGTGCCAGCAGCTTAGATCAGGGGAGGTCACCCCTCCACTTT,CASSLDQGRSPLHF
.,TRBJ1-2,many,15,TRBV19,TGTGCCAGTAGGGTCGCAGGGACCTCTAACTATGGCTACACCTTC,CASRVAGTSNYGYTF
TRBD2,TRBJ2-5,many,14,TRBV24-1,TGTGCCACCAGTGATAACAGTGGCGGGGGGACCCAGTACTTC,CATSDNSGGGTQYF
.,TRBJ1-2,few,11,TRBV2,TGTGCCAGCAGTGAAGGGGTTGGCTACACCTTC,CASSEGVGYTF
TRBD1,TRBJ1-1,few,15,TRBV7-2,TGTGCCAGCAGTTTCGCGGGCACAGGGGGTGCTGAAGCTTTCTTT,CASSFAGTGGAEAFF
.,TRBJ2-7,.,13,TRBV5-5,TGTGCCAGCAGTCAGGGGTTCGTCTACGAGCAGTACTTC,CASSQGFVYEQYF
.,TRBJ1-2,.,11,TRBV25-1,TGTGACAGGGTGTGGAACTATGGCTACACCTTC,CDRVWNYGYTF
.,TRBJ1-3,.,15,TRBV7-2,TGTGCCAGCAGCTTACAGGCCTCTTTAGGAAACACCATATATTTT,CASSLQASLGNTIYF
.,TRBJ1-2,many,11,TRBV12-3/TRBV12-4,TGTGCCAGCAGTTTAGGGGATAGCTACACCTTC,CASSLGDSYTF
TRBD1,TRBJ1-1,.,15,TRBV10-3,TGTGCCAGCAGTTATCGGGACAGAAGGACTTCTGAAGCTTTCTTT,CASSYRDRRTSEAFF